This T cell receptor (beta chain) was recorded in a study of shared clonotypes between healthy human individuals (TCRdb year 2020). Background for the entire study: The cohort included three men and a couple of women between 18 and 49 years of age. For each donor, CD4 naive and CD4 memory were each run on three plates, CD8 naive on two plates, and CD8 memory on one plate. To increase sequencing depth and limit assay-specific biases, different laboratories used diverse techniques to prepare libraries and sequence TCR repertoires. Between about 0.85 and 8.9 billion PBMCs per donor were obtained by leukapheresis. To estimate repertoire size and how much clonotypes are shared between individuals, the study performed deep sequencing of blood TCR repertoires from a few healthy adults. The full study reports these points: Naive subsets generally had larger estimated clonotype richness than memory subsets did. Sampling was limited to blood, and TCR repertoires in tissue likely differ from TCR repertoires in blood. Across a few donors, approximately 4.6% of naive CD4, approximately 3.6% of naive CD8, 2.3% of memory CD4, and roughly 0.4% of memory CD8 clonotypes were shared. Because the study included only a small number of donors, the genetic and exposure-history diversity represented was limited. Higher generation probabilities were observed for clonotypes shared by all four sorted-subset donors than for non-shared clonotypes. Even with the large sequencing depth, rarefaction of the sorted-subset datasets indicated that sequencing was incomplete. Based on pairwise subsampling, the degree of clonotype sharing among donors was expected to be affected by sequencing depth.

The donors were healthy, HIV-negative adults with no recently reported acute infections or vaccinations. Only Caucasian adults living in Nashville, Tennessee, USA were represented among the donors. CD4+ T cells were enriched by magnetic negative selection; naive cells were then positively selected on CD45RA, and the negative fraction formed the memory subset. After blood collection by leukapheresis, PBMCs were isolated using Ficoll-Histopaque density gradient centrifugation and then cryopreserved in the vapor phase of liquid nitrogen. Analytical flow cytometry was used to check the purity and quantity of every magnetically sorted T cell population. Genomic DNA was isolated from each sorted fraction and quantified by UV absorbance on a Nanodrop 2000c. The germline V gene (reference sequence) supplies CDR1 LNHNV and CDR2 YYDKDF. Including the terminal cysteine and phenylalanine, the CDR3 comprises 10 residues. The kept DNA is CDR3 alone, 30 bases in frame from the first base. Trimming takes 11 bases from V and 6 bases from J, and the germline ends sit 11 bases apart.

As concerns this clone: It lacks a known antigen. No much larger clonotype is one base removed from it; base qualities were not supplied.

TCR CDR3 regions were amplified from genomic DNA by multiplex PCR using the deep immunoSEQ assay. Genomic DNA extracted from each cell subset was distributed evenly over all wells of several immunoSEQ 96-well plates, and each plate served as one replicate. For sorted subsets, roughly 0.2 ug genomic DNA, equal to tens of thousands of T cell genomes, was loaded into each replicate PCR. The purified libraries were quantified using a Qubit 3.0 fluorometer, sized with a Bioanalyzer 2100, and then quantified again using the KAPA Library Quantification kit. Each immunoSEQ 96-well plate was sequenced on its own single-read 150-cycle Illumina NextSeq 550 flow cell. Turning to the authors' computational methods: Because only junctional sequences without quality scores were contained in the immunoSEQ output, filtering matching that applied to full-length reads could not be performed. Sequences were annotated with PyIR, a Python wrapper for IgBLAST v1.9, and V/J genes and CDR3 were assigned using IMGT germline references. Reads were removed for weak V/J assignments (E-value above 1e-6), missing CDR3, stop codons, out-of-frame junctions, or ambiguous translated residues. V3J clonotypes were defined by identical inferred V gene, J gene, and CDR3 amino acid sequence. To compute the percentage overlap between repertoires, the number of shared unique clonotypes was divided by the size of the smaller repertoire. Richness of each repertoire was evaluated using RTK rarefaction, the Chao1 estimator, and Recon v2.1 estimates of unobserved clonotypes. Generation probabilities were computed with OLGA for all TCRbeta clonotypes obtained by the gDNA method from four donors. Entries here come from immuneACCESS through TCRdb and include only in-frame sequences with V and J called. Some clones fail to appear in such tables; in the studies checked, an unresolved V gene covers under half of the shortfall, and the cause of the remainder is unknown. V and J calls and clone size are given by that table; D and trimming were obtained from the DNA. Counted in this sample were 2 million to 3 million clones; more than 85% of them appeared once. Of the sample, more than 0.35% falls within the top ten clones.

The source is a man aged 18 to 30 in good health. Some clones in this sample may be carry-over from other donors' samples. Sequencing input: naive CD4+ T cells from PBMCs. This specimen's cell subset or site label, interpreted: CD45RA+ positively selected. The receptor chain draws on TRBV15 and TRBJ2-7, and possibly TRBD2, on 6 matching bases. The CDR3 reads CAWGVAEQYF. The nucleotides read TGTGCCTGGGGGGTGGCCGAGCAGTACTTC.